These T cell receptor beta chains were read from a single sample in a study of cytomegalovirus exposure and HLA in healthy donors. Only in-frame clones appear in the TCRdb table, and some are missing; sequencing was by immunoSEQ multiplex PCR. The sample includes under 150,000 clones, around a tenth of them seen just once. Sequencing input: PBMCs. The origin of the receptors is a male donor in good health and CMV-seronegative. Each CDR3 is given with its conserved first and last residue. Each record gives: J gene, D gene, V gene, clone size, CDR3 DNA, CDR3 protein. D genes are given only for firm matches. Size tells how often a clone was seen (once, few, many) or the class of an expanded clone, and some rows leave it out.

>TRBJ1-5|TRBD1|TRBV28|-
TGTGCCAGCAGTTTAACGACAGGGGGTTATCAGCCCCAGCATTTT
CASSLTTGGYQPQHF
>TRBJ2-3|TRBD2|TRBV5-1|-
TGCGCCAGCAGCGGGGGACTAGTGTTAGATACGCAGTATTTT
CASSGGLVLDTQYF
>TRBJ2-5|TRBD2|TRBV9|-
TGTGCCAGCAGCGTAGGAGGCGGGCGGGGGAGAGAGACCCAGTACTTC
CASSVGGGRGRETQYF
>TRBJ1-1|TRBD1|TRBV7-6|-
TGTGCCAGCAGCCCGTTAGACAGGGTAGCGAACACTGAAGCTTTCTTT
CASSPLDRVANTEAFF
>TRBJ2-7|TRBD1|TRBV19|few
TGTGCCAGTAGTCTTACCGGGGGACAGGGACACTACGAGCAGTACTTC
CASSLTGGQGHYEQYF
>TRBJ1-4|TRBD1|TRBV9|few
TGTGCCAGCAGCGTAATGACAGGGCAGGATGAAAAACTGTTTTTT
CASSVMTGQDEKLFF
>TRBJ1-1|TRBD1|TRBV7-3|few
TGTGCCAGCAGCCCGACAGGGGGCCAGACTGAAGCTTTCTTT
CASSPTGGQTEAFF
>TRBJ1-1|-|TRBV5-1|few
TGCGCCAGCAGCTTGGCGGGGGGTATTAACACTGAAGCTTTCTTT
CASSLAGGINTEAFF
>TRBJ2-3|TRBD2|TRBV6-1|-
TGTGCCAGCACGGGGGGTACGACAGATACGCAGTATTTT
CASTGGTTDTQYF
>TRBJ1-1|-|TRBV2|-
TGTGCCAGCAGTGAACAGTGGACTGAAGCTTTCTTT
CASSEQWTEAFF
>TRBJ2-2|TRBD2|TRBV5-1|-
TGCGCCAGCAGCTTGAGGGAGGGCGACACCGGGGAGCTGTTTTTT
CASSLREGDTGELFF
>TRBJ2-2|-|TRBV27|few
TGTGCCAGCAGTCTCCACCGGGACACCGGGGAGCTGTTTTTT
CASSLHRDTGELFF
>TRBJ2-3|-|TRBV4-2|-
TGTGCCAGCAGCCAAGATCGGGTAAATACGCAGTATTTT
CASSQDRVNTQYF
>TRBJ1-1|TRBD1|TRBV4-1|few
TGCGCCAGCAGCCAAGAGACAGGGGACACTGAAGCTTTCTTT
CASSQETGDTEAFF
>TRBJ2-1|-|TRBV29-1|-
TGCAGCGTTGAACACAGGGCAGGGGATGAGCAGTTCTTC
CSVEHRAGDEQFF
>TRBJ2-7|TRBD2|TRBV11-1|few
TGTGCCAGCAGCCAATCTAGCGGGAGGGCCTACGAGCAGTACTTC
CASSQSSGRAYEQYF
>TRBJ2-5|TRBD2|TRBV4-1|few
TGCGCCAGCAGCCAAGATCGGGGTAGCGGGAGGCGTGAGACCCAGTACTTC
CASSQDRGSGRRETQYF
>TRBJ2-7|-|TRBV5-1|few
TGCGCCAGCAGCTCTAAACTGGAGGTTCGGGGCGAGCAGTACTTC
CASSSKLEVRGEQYF
>TRBJ2-3|TRBD2|TRBV6-1|-
TGTGCCAGCAGTGTTAGCGGGGGGGGCCCCGATACGCAGTATTTT
CASSVSGGGPDTQYF
>TRBJ2-1|TRBD2|TRBV7-6|few
TGTGCCAGCAGCCCGGGGACTAGCACGACCCGGCAGTTCTTC
CASSPGTSTTRQFF
>TRBJ2-6|-|TRBV19|-
TGTGCCAGTACAGTCAGCGGATTTTTCTCTGGGGCCAACGTCCTGACTTTC
CASTVSGFFSGANVLTF
>TRBJ2-5|TRBD1|TRBV11-1|few
TGTGCCAGCAGCTCCCGGGACAGGGCACAAGAGACCCAGTACTTC
CASSSRDRAQETQYF
>TRBJ1-3|-|TRBV5-6|-
TGTGCCAGCAGCTTGGTCGGGATTATTGGAAACACCATATATTTT
CASSLVGIIGNTIYF
>TRBJ2-7|TRBD1|TRBV5-8|few
TGTGCCAGCAGTCGAACAGGGGGGATTACCTACGAGCAGTACTTC
CASSRTGGITYEQYF
>TRBJ1-1|TRBD1|TRBV29-1|few
TGCAGCGCCCAACCGGGACAGGGGGATGAAGCTTTCTTT
CSAQPGQGDEAFF
>TRBJ2-3|TRBD1|TRBV4-2|few
TGTGCCAGCAGCCGACAGGGTTTGCGCACAGATACGCAGTATTTT
CASSRQGLRTDTQYF
>TRBJ1-1|TRBD1|TRBV9|-
TGTGCCAGCAGCTCCCGGACAGGGGAGTTGTTGGGCACTGAAGCTTTCTTT
CASSSRTGELLGTEAFF
>TRBJ2-3|TRBD2|TRBV7-6|-
TGTGCCAGCAGCTCCCTACTAGCGGGAGGGCCGAATACGCAGTATTTT
CASSSLLAGGPNTQYF
>TRBJ2-7|TRBD1|TRBV6-1|-
TGTGCCAGCACGTACACAGGGGGCGTGTACGAGCAGTACTTC
CASTYTGGVYEQYF
>TRBJ2-3|-|TRBV18|-
TGTGCCAGCTCACCCCGGACTAGCACAGATACGCAGTATTTT
CASSPRTSTDTQYF
>TRBJ2-6|-|TRBV7-2|few
TGTGCCAGCAGCTTAGAGAACGGTTGGAGCTCTGGGGCCAACGTCCTGACTTTC
CASSLENGWSSGANVLTF
>TRBJ1-3|-|TRBV19|-
TGTGCCAGTAGCCTACAGGGAATAGGAGGAAACACCATATATTTT
CASSLQGIGGNTIYF
>TRBJ1-1|-|TRBV6-1|few
TGTGCCAGCAGTGGGACAGTGAACACTGAAGCTTTCTTT
CASSGTVNTEAFF
>TRBJ2-3|TRBD1|TRBV30|few
TGTGCCTGGAGTGGGGGGACAGGGACAGATACGCAGTATTTT
CAWSGGTGTDTQYF
>TRBJ2-7|TRBD1|TRBV19|-
TGTGCCAGTAGGGGACAGGGTAATATGGAGCAGTACTTC
CASRGQGNMEQYF
>TRBJ1-1|-|TRBV13|-
TGTGCCAGCAGCTCCGCTCGGGGGAATGAAGCTTTCTTT
CASSSARGNEAFF
>TRBJ1-5|TRBD1|TRBV4-3|-
TGCGCCAGCAGCCAAGATCGACAGGGAGGTCAGCCCCAGCATTTT
CASSQDRQGGQPQHF
>TRBJ2-1|TRBD2|TRBV10-1|-
TGCGCCAGCAGACTCATAGCGGGAGGTTACAATGAGCAGTTCTTC
CASRLIAGGYNEQFF
>TRBJ2-1|-|TRBV27|few
TGTGCCAGCAGTCCCACCTACAATGAGCAGTTCTTC
CASSPTYNEQFF
>TRBJ2-2|-|TRBV10-3|-
TGTGCCATCAGGGGGGAAGCGGGGAACACCGGGGAGCTGTTTTTT
CAIRGEAGNTGELFF
>TRBJ1-2|-|TRBV28|few
TGTGCCAGCAGTTTGTTGGCAGACTATGGCTACACCTTC
CASSLLADYGYTF
>TRBJ2-7|-|TRBV27|-
TGTGCCAGTACTTACGAGCAGTACTTC
CASTYEQYF
>TRBJ2-7|-|TRBV7-3|-
TGTGCCAGCAGCCCGGGCGACAGGTTTTCCACCGCCTACGAGCAGTACTTC
CASSPGDRFSTAYEQYF
>TRBJ2-7|TRBD2|TRBV2|few
TGTGCCAGCAGTGATCCACCAGCGGGAGAGTGGTACGAGCAGTACTTC
CASSDPPAGEWYEQYF
>TRBJ2-7|-|TRBV18|-
TGTGCCAGCGCAGCCAGTGACAACTACGAGCAGTACTTC
CASAASDNYEQYF
>TRBJ1-3|TRBD1|TRBV6-5|few
TGTGCCAGCAGTTACTCTCCCGGGACAGTGAACACCATATATTTT
CASSYSPGTVNTIYF
>TRBJ1-1|-|TRBV7-9|few
TGTGCCAGCCAGGGTGACACTGAAGCTTTCTTT
CASQGDTEAFF
>TRBJ1-1|-|TRBV29-1|few
TGCAGCGTTGAAGCCAGGGGACCCGACCCTATGAACACTGAAGCTTTCTTT
CSVEARGPDPMNTEAFF
>TRBJ2-7|-|TRBV29-1|few
TGCAGCGTTTCCTTTACCTACGAGCAGTACTTC
CSVSFTYEQYF
>TRBJ2-7|TRBD2|TRBV5-1|-
TGCGCCAGCAGCTTGACTAGCGGGAGTTACGAGCAGTACTTC
CASSLTSGSYEQYF
>TRBJ2-7|TRBD2|TRBV27|few
TGTGCCAGCTCGACTTCGGGAGGGGAGAGCGAGCAGTACTTC
CASSTSGGESEQYF
>TRBJ2-5|-|TRBV6-5|few
TGTGCCAGCAGTTACTGGCAGGGTGGGGAGACCCAGTACTTC
CASSYWQGGETQYF
>TRBJ1-2|-|TRBV18|-
TGTGCCAGCTCACCCCCGGAGGGAACCTATGGCTACACCTTC
CASSPPEGTYGYTF
>TRBJ2-7|TRBD1|TRBV6-6|-
TGTGCCAGCAGCCGATTGGGACAGTTGACCTACGAGCAGTACTTC
CASSRLGQLTYEQYF
>TRBJ2-3|-|TRBV25-1|-
TGTGCCAGCAGTGAATACTCCCAGCGTCCAGATACGCAGTATTTT
CASSEYSQRPDTQYF